This T cell receptor beta chain was profiled in a study of T-cell reconstitution after alpha-beta-depleted transplantation in children. Notes on the study in general: The main origin of T-cell counts and diversity one year after transplant was newly produced T cells. After transplant, at about two months, alpha-beta T cells were reportedly derived from several hundred expanded graft clones. The origin of high day-60 TCRbeta diversity in some patients lay in surviving recipient T cells and thymic progenitors.

Germline CDR1 is MGHRA and CDR2 is YSYEKL. The CDR3 is made up of 16 amino acids. Unique molecular identifiers were incorporated into the prepared TCRbeta library. TCRdb ran MiXCR on the PCR reads and lists one entry per CDR3 protein. This sample carries fewer than 400,000 distinct CDR3 sequences, around 25% of them seen once, and the ten largest clones take roughly 11%. On this clonotype: Its antigen is as yet unknown. The junction shows a germline mismatch at one end, possibly a read error.

The specimen comprised PBMCs, mostly from graft donor cells, sampled 180 days after TCRalphabeta/CD19-depleted stem cell transplant. This clonotype was obtained from a male patient between 10 and 17 years old who had a stem cell transplant for acute lymphoblastic leukemia, so the T cells may come from the graft donor. J is TRBJ2-2 and V is TRBV4-1; maybe TRBD2 (6 bases). The CDR3 protein is CASSQAGDPNTGELLF. DNA of the CDR3: TGCGCCAGCAGCCAAGCGGGAGACCCCAACACCGGGGAGCTGCTTTTT.